The 27 T cell receptor beta chains reported below all come from one sample, sequenced in a study of CD8+ T cells in alopecia areata. RNA extraction was followed by reverse transcription into cDNA, which acted as the sequencing template. Sequencing used immunoSEQ multiplex PCR; TCRdb keeps in-frame clones, though not all of them. Of 120,000 to 150,000 clones in the sample, roughly 60% were seen once. Sequenced: CD8+ T cells sorted from blood. The receptors here all came from a human donor in good health.

V gene TRBV27 combines with J gene TRBJ1-1; 8 positions agree with TRBD1. Unmatched junction bases numbered 6, after V lost 5 bases and J lost 4 bases. Germline V CDR1 and CDR2: MNHEY, SMNVEV (reference sequence). The CDR3 extends over 14 amino acids. The DNA of the CDR3 is TGTGCCAGCAGTCCAGGGGGCGCCGGCACTGAAGCTTTCTTT. This gives the protein CASSPGGAGTEAFF.

The chain recombines TRBV25-1 with TRBJ2-2, with TRBD1 matching over 7 bases. Trimming took 5 bases from V and 6 from J; bases not matched to a gene: 9. CDR1 is MGHDK and CDR2 is SYGVNS in the germline V gene. The CDR3 extends over 15 amino acids. CDR3 in amino acids: CASSKTGQSAGELFF. The DNA of the CDR3 is TGTGCCAGCAGTAAGACGGGACAGTCGGCCGGGGAGCTGTTTTTT.

This clone is a singleton in its sample. The V call is TRBV7-9, the J call TRBJ2-5; D gene uncertain. Germline assignment: CDR1 SEHNR and CDR2 FQNEAQ (reference sequence). The length of the CDR3 is 11 residues. V was trimmed by 5 bases and J by 4 bases, leaving 5 bases between them. The CDR3 DNA reads TGTGCCAGCAGCACCCCAGAGACCCAGTACTTC. Residues: CASSTPETQYF.

This clone has more than one count but fewer than ten. V and J are TRBV5-1 and TRBJ2-7; D possibly corresponds to TRBD2 (6 bases). V shed 2 bases and J shed 1 base, with 13 bases lying between them. CDR3 length: 15 amino acids. Germline lookup yields CDR1 SGHRS and CDR2 YFSETQ. The CDR3 bases are TGCGCCAGCAGCTTAGCAGGCGCGGGATCCTACGAGCAGTACTTC. Its protein product is CASSLAGAGSYEQYF.

This clone was seen a few times. The rearrangement links TRBV4-2 to TRBJ2-7; no clear D gene. Germline V gives CDR1 LGHNA, CDR2 YNFKEQ. With 4 bases removed from V and 0 bases from J, the gap between germline ends came to 19 bases. The CDR3 consists of 17 residues. CDR3 protein: CASSPASETLYSYEQYF. CDR3 coding DNA: TGTGCCAGCAGCCCAGCTTCGGAGACATTATACTCCTACGAGCAGTACTTC.

This clone was counted only a few times. The V and J genes are TRBV4-1 and TRBJ2-3, with 10 bases lining up with TRBD2. The CDR3 totals 15 residues. Trimming removed 6 bases from V and 1 base from J; junction bases left unmatched: 4. Germline lookup yields CDR1 MGHRA and CDR2 YSYEKL. CDR3 region: CASRQSGRGTDTQYF. In DNA, the CDR3 is TGCGCCAGCAGGCAAAGCGGGAGGGGCACAGATACGCAGTATTTT.

The table lists this clone with a few counts. This sequence joins TRBV29-1 and TRBJ1-1, with D possibly being TRBD1 (5 bases). V lost 2 bases and J 1 base, leaving 17 bases between the germline ends. CDR3 size: 16 residues. CDR1 is SQVTM and CDR2 is ANQGSEA in the germline V gene. Here the CDR3 reads CSVESWGHPGNTEAFF. The DNA of the CDR3 is TGCAGCGTTGAATCTTGGGGCCACCCGGGGAACACTGAAGCTTTCTTT.

The rearrangement joins TRBV27 to TRBJ2-1, with 10 bases matching TRBD2. Trimming cost V 5 bases and J 4 bases; bases outside gene matches: 2. Germline values: CDR1 MNHEY, CDR2 SMNVEV (reference sequence). This CDR3 spans 14 amino acids. The CDR3 loop is CASSGLAAYNEQFF. DNA for the CDR3: TGTGCCAGCAGTGGACTAGCGGCTTACAATGAGCAGTTCTTC.

This rearrangement joins TRBV28 to TRBJ2-7; D remains ambiguous. Germline V lookup: CDR1 MDHEN, CDR2 SYDVKM. Trimming shortened V by 2 bases and J by 5 bases, and 10 bases separated the two germline ends. The CDR3 spans 13 residues. The CDR3 spells CASSLLEVNEQYF. The DNA of the CDR3 is TGTGCCAGCAGTTTACTAGAGGTTAACGAGCAGTACTTC. Together with reference TRBV28 and TRBJ2-7, the CDR3 gives the full variable domain: DVKVTQSSRYLVKRTGEKVFLECVQDMDHENMFWYRQDPGLGLRLIYFSYDVKMKEKGDIPEGYSVSREKKERFSLILESASTNQTSMYLCASSLLEVNEQYFGPGTRLTVT.

The rearrangement joins TRBV7-9 to TRBJ2-3; weak D call: TRBD2 (7 bases). Trimming stripped 10 bases from V and 9 bases from J, with 32 bases between. The germline CDR1 and CDR2 sequences are SEHNR and FQNEAQ (reference sequence). CDR3 size: 17 residues. CDR3: CAILGGPGGSWGQTQYF. The CDR3 coding sequence is TGTGCCATCCTCGGAGGACCGGGCGGGAGTTGGGGGCAGACGCAGTATTTT.

This clone showed up just once. The chain employs TRBV5-6 and TRBJ2-3; a weak D match, TRBD1 (7 bases). CDR1 and CDR2 from the germline V gene are SGHDT and YYEEEE. The ends were cut back, 4 bases at V and 4 bases at J, with 13 bases in the middle. The CDR3 totals 14 residues. This CDR3 reads CASSNDREADTQYF. DNA for the CDR3: TGTGCCAGCAGCAACGACAGGGAGGCAGATACGCAGTATTTT.

This clone was counted only a few times. This chain links TRBV10-3 with TRBJ2-7; 7 nucleotides agree with TRBD2. J gave up 5 bases and V 2 bases, and 18 bases lay outside the gene matches. This CDR3 region has 18 residues. CDR1 is ENHRY and CDR2 is SYGVKD in the germline V gene. The CDR3 nucleotides are TGTGCCATCAGTGAGCCACTAGTAGTAGCGGGCGGAGGGGACGAGCAGTACTTC. Its translation: CAISEPLVVAGGGDEQYF.

V is TRBV27 and J is TRBJ2-7; 12 bases align to TRBD2. From germline, CDR1 is MNHEY and CDR2 SMNVEV (reference sequence). The CDR3 runs 14 residues. J gave up 3 bases and V 5 bases, and 2 bases lay outside the gene matches. DNA of the CDR3: TGTGCCAGCAGTCCGGGACTAGCGGGCTACGAGCAGTACTTC. Protein product: CASSPGLAGYEQYF.

The table lists this clone with a count of one. The chain couples TRBV11-2 to TRBJ2-3, with no clear D. The CDR3 has 15 residues. Trimming took off 2 bases at V and 2 bases at J, with 11 bases between the two ends. Germline CDR1 is SGHAT and CDR2 is FQNNGV. The CDR3 is CASSLRSLATDTQYF. The CDR3 DNA sequence: TGTGCCAGCAGCTTACGGAGTTTGGCCACAGATACGCAGTATTTT.

This chain uses TRBV7-9 with TRBJ2-5; D perhaps matches TRBD2 (6 bases). This CDR3 region has 15 residues. Trimming pared 1 base from V and 2 bases from J, leaving 11 bases between. Germline values: CDR1 SEHNR, CDR2 FQNEAQ (reference sequence). The CDR3 is CASSLVGGSQETQYF. CDR3 nucleotides: TGTGCCAGCAGCTTAGTTGGGGGGTCGCAAGAGACCCAGTACTTC. Full variable domain (remainder filled in from reference TRBV7-9 and TRBJ2-5): DTGVSQNPRHKITKRGQNVTFRCDPISEHNRLYWYRQTLGQGPEFLTYFQNEAQLEKSRLLSDRFSAERPKGSFSTLEIQRTEQGDSAMYLCASSLVGGSQETQYFGPGTRLLVL.

This clone was detected a few times. This chain links TRBV2 with TRBJ2-5; D might be TRBD2 (5 bases). The CDR3 is 16 residues long. V was pared by 1 base and J by 0 bases, with 12 bases between. Per germline, CDR1 SNHLY and CDR2 FYNNEI. This CDR3 reads CASSEGKRKYQETQYF. The CDR3, as DNA: TGTGCCAGCAGTGAAGGAAAGCGGAAGTACCAAGAGACCCAGTACTTC.

The rearrangement links TRBV6-5 to TRBJ2-5, with 8 bases lining up with TRBD2. Germline assignment: CDR1 MNHEY and CDR2 SVGAGI. The CDR3 is 15 residues long. Trimming cost V 0 bases and J 3 bases; bases outside gene matches: 3. The CDR3 loop is CASSYSRTSKETQYF. The CDR3 DNA sequence: TGTGCCAGCAGTTACTCGAGGACTAGCAAAGAGACCCAGTACTTC.

This clone came up a few times. The V gene is TRBV29-1, the J gene TRBJ2-1; maybe TRBD1 (7 bases). Trimming took 6 bases from V and 1 from J, leaving 19 bases between them. The CDR3 sequence is 16 residues long. Germline assignment: CDR1 SQVTM and CDR2 ANQGSEA. In DNA, the CDR3 is TGCAGCGTGGAGGGGGCGGTTGACGGGTCCTACAATGAGCAGTTCTTC. Protein product: CSVEGAVDGSYNEQFF.

The chain joins TRBV11-2 to TRBJ2-7; D not certain. The CDR3 has 12 residues. V was pared by 6 bases and J by 4 bases, with 10 bases between. Germline V CDR1 and CDR2: SGHAT, FQNNGV. The CDR3 protein is CASSSDGYEQYF. The CDR3 coding sequence is TGTGCCAGCAGTTCTGACGGTTACGAGCAGTACTTC.

This clone has just a few counts. This rearrangement joins TRBV2 to TRBJ2-5, with D tentatively TRBD2 (5 bases). With 4 bases removed from V and 4 bases from J, the gap between germline ends came to 13 bases. This CDR3 comprises 14 residues. CDR1 is SNHLY, CDR2 FYNNEI, per germline. This CDR3 is CASSGENPPETQYF. The CDR3 DNA reads as TGTGCCAGCAGTGGGGAGAATCCTCCAGAGACCCAGTACTTC.

The V and J genes are TRBV9 and TRBJ1-2, with D unresolved. This CDR3 region has 11 residues. Trimming pared 4 bases from V and 14 bases from J, leaving 15 bases between. The germline V gene encodes CDR1 SGDLS and CDR2 YYNGEE. This chain's CDR3 is CASSPIEGITF. In DNA, the CDR3 is TGTGCCAGCAGCCCTATTGAGGGAATAACCTTC.

The gene calls are TRBV11-2 and TRBJ2-2; TRBD1 or TRBD2 may be the D gene (5 bases each). V lost 2 bases to trimming and J lost 1 base, with 14 bases between them. CDR1 and CDR2 from the germline V gene are SGHAT and FQNNGV. The CDR3 covers 17 residues. DNA for the CDR3: TGTGCCAGCAGCTTAAGGGGCGGAGGTCAGAACACCGGGGAGCTGTTTTTT. Protein: CASSLRGGGQNTGELFF.

The V call is TRBV20-1, the J call TRBJ2-7; D not resolved. The CDR3 runs to 11 residues. Germline V CDR1 and CDR2: DFQATT, SNEGSKA (reference sequence). Trimming pared 7 bases from V and 3 bases from J, leaving 10 bases between. The CDR3 DNA sequence: TGCAGTGTACGGAGAGGCTACGAGCAGTACTTC. It codes for CSVRRGYEQYF.

The V gene is TRBV4-1, the J gene TRBJ2-7; the match to TRBD2 covers 7 bases. The CDR3 is 14 residues long. V shed 0 bases and J 4 bases; nucleotides not matched to a gene: 3. From germline, CDR1 is MGHRA and CDR2 YSYEKL. The DNA of the CDR3 is TGCGCCAGCAGCCAAGAAGCGGGAACGTACGAGCAGTACTTC. It translates to CASSQEAGTYEQYF.

This chain links TRBV21-1 with TRBJ2-5; the table's D gene call, TRBD2, was not cross checked with the DNA. TRBV21-1 is reported as a pseudogene. CDR3 length equals 18 residues. The DNA of the CDR3 is TGTGCCAGCAGCAATCTGTCCCCGGGACTAGCAGACCAAGAGACCCAGTACTTC. Translating it yields CASSNLSPGLADQETQYF.

The chain has TRBV9 and TRBJ2-3, with TRBD1 as a possible D gene (5 bases). The CDR3 length is 12 residues. Germline CDR1 SGDLS, CDR2 YYNGEE. V was cut by 4 bases and J by 3 bases, with 6 bases left in between. CDR3 sequence: CASSKGTDTQYF. DNA for the CDR3: TGTGCCAGCAGCAAGGGGACAGATACGCAGTATTTT.

Note on this clone: This sample also contains other DNA sequences that code for the same CDR3. The rearrangement uses TRBV29-1 and TRBJ1-2; TRBD1 might be the D (6 bases). This CDR3 spans 12 amino acids. The V gene's germline CDR1 is SQVTM and CDR2 ANQGSEA. The ends were cut back, 5 bases at V and 2 bases at J, with 9 bases in the middle. CDR3 amino acids: CSVPDRNYGYTF. The DNA for the CDR3 is TGCAGCGTTCCCGACAGGAACTATGGCTACACCTTC.